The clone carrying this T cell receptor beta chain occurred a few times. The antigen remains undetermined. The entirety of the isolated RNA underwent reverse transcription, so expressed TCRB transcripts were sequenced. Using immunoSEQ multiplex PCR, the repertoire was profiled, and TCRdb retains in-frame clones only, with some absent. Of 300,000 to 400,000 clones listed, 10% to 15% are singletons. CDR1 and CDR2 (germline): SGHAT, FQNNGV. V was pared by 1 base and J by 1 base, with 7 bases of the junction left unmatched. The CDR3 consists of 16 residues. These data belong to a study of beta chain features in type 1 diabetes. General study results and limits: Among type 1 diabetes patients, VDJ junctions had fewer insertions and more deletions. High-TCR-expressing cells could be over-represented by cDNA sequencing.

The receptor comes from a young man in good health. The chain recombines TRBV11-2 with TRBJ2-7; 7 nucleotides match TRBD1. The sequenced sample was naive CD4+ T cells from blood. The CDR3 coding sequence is TGTGCCAGCAGCTTAGGATCAGGGGGTAGATCCTACGAGCAGTACTTC. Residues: CASSLGSGGRSYEQYF. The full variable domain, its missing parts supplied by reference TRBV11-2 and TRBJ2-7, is EAGVAQSPRYKIIEKRQSVAFWCNPISGHATLYWYQQILGQGPKLLIQFQNNGVVDDSQLPKDRFSAERLKGVDSTLKIQPAKLEDSAVYLCASSLGSGGRSYEQYFGPGTRLTVT.